This T cell receptor beta chain was documented in a study of T cells after yellow fever vaccination. Across the whole study: The fractions with low cell numbers were processed using SMART-Seq v4 Ultra Low Input.

The germline V gene has CDR1 DFQATT and CDR2 SNEGSKA (reference sequence). Trimming took off 5 bases at V and 5 bases at J, with 12 bases between the two ends. CDR3 length equals 12 residues. TCRdb recomputed calls from the 5' RACE reads with MiXCR, one row per CDR3 protein. The sample holds 340,000 or so distinct CDR3 sequences, 9.5% to 15% seen once. This clonotype showed up just a few times. Its antigen is undetermined. Regarding the study as a whole: Abundant bulk-population clonotypes could contaminate the FACS-sorted repertoires.

The receptor's source is a man younger than 35 who received the YFV17D yellow fever vaccine. This chain uses TRBV20-1 with TRBJ2-5; D may be TRBD2 (5 bases). Sequences were derived from CD4+ T cells sorted from PBMCs, sampled 15 days after the yellow fever booster vaccination. CDR3 loop: CSAGLAGETQYF. CDR3 sequence (DNA): TGCAGTGCTGGGCTAGCTGGGGAGACCCAGTACTTC.